This TCR beta chain came from a study of blood T cell repertoires in COVID-19 (dated by TCRdb to the early 2020s). At the level of the whole study: Collaborator samples came from the United States, Italy and Spain and covered acute and convalescent phases of COVID-19. HLA class I and class II types, where available, came from metadata supplied by the sample provider rather than from assay-based typing. Deeply sampled blood TCRbeta repertoires from subjects exposed to, actively infected with, or recovered from COVID-19 were included in the dataset. Nearly every sample came with metadata listing a de-identified subject ID, COVID-19 status, age in years and sex. The repertoires were released in a freely available public database meant as a resource for research on the immune response to SARS-CoV-2. The samples were drawn from two sources: the first 160 participants of the ongoing ImmuneRACE study, and approximately 1,300 subjects contributed by 6 global collaborators. The prospective study material was composed of cDNA or gDNA derived from T cells, B-cell-depleted T cells, or PBMCs. The paper as a whole reports these results and caveats: The quantity of clinical and demographic metadata differed by source and by participant and was supplied without curation.

A remark on this clone: This receptor's antigen is unknown. The record has no base qualities; no much larger clone is one base away.

Whole blood was collected in K2EDTA tubes by collaborating institutions according to the institutions' own protocols. For TCRbeta analysis, collaborator samples were shipped as frozen whole blood, as isolated PBMCs, or as DNA extracted from either sample type. TCRbeta CDR3 regions were amplified from genomic DNA using the immunoSEQ Assay, a bias-controlled multiplex PCR. In the paper's pipeline: The number of nucleated cells in each sample was estimated from the amplification of reference gene primers within the assay. Sequence reads were collapsed and filtered to measure the absolute abundance of every unique TCRbeta CDR3 rearrangement. For each sample, productive Simpson clonality was calculated by taking the square root of Simpson's diversity index across productive rearrangements. TCRdb obtained this table from immuneACCESS and retained in-frame rearrangements with V and J assigned. These tables miss some clones; where compared with another copy, unresolved V genes account for less than half of the shortfall, and the remainder is unexplained. V, J and clone size are those of that table, while D and trimming were read from the DNA. For this sample there are fewer than 150,000 clones; 70% to 80% appear just once. Together, the top ten hold 11% of the sample.

The sample comprised peripheral blood. The sequence derives from a human donor in a cohort sampled during active COVID-19.

The base sequence is TGTGCCAGCAGTTCCCAGGCTCGGAGCAATCAGCCCCAGCATTTT. Translated, this gives CASSSQARSNQPQHF. The sequence joins TRBV6-6 to TRBJ1-5; the D gene identity is not certain. The V end loses 4 bases and the J end loses 1 base, and a stretch of 11 bases separates them. Its CDR3 holds 15 amino acids, cysteine through phenylalanine. Only the CDR3 DNA is retained, 45 bases long and in frame from the first base. CDR1 is given as MNHNY and CDR2 as SVGAGI, both from the germline V gene (reference sequence).